Following are 22 T cell receptor beta chains from one sample sequenced in a study of shared clonotypes between healthy human individuals. Clones were read by immunoSEQ multiplex PCR, and TCRdb kept only the in-frame ones, dropping some. This sample has around 1.9 million clones; approximately 94% occur once, and the top ten carry over 1.5%. Selected positively for CCR7 and CD45RO-negative, naive CD8 cells excluded terminally differentiated effector memory CD45RA+ cells. The specimen sequenced was naive CD8+ T cells from PBMCs. Source of these receptors: a man aged 18 to 29 in good health. Some clones in this sample may be carry-over from other donors' samples.

In this sample, this clone turned up once. The genes are TRBV27 and TRBJ2-7; the D is unclear. The CDR3 loop spans 16 amino acids. Trimming stripped 0 bases from V and 0 bases from J, with 12 bases between. Germline V lookup: CDR1 MNHEY, CDR2 SMNVEV (reference sequence). The CDR3 here is CASSLSSGTISYEQYF. The CDR3 coding sequence is TGTGCCAGCAGTTTATCTTCAGGAACTATCTCCTACGAGCAGTACTTC.

With respect to this clone: A read error may explain this, as a much larger clone is one base away. The chain carries TRBV13 and TRBJ2-7, with 7 nucleotides matching TRBD1. V was pared by 5 bases and J by 0 bases, with 1 base of the junction left unmatched. Germline V gene data show CDR1 as PRHDT and CDR2 as FYEKMQ (reference sequence). This CDR3 spans 13 amino acids. The CDR3 is CASSRDSSYEQYF. The CDR3 DNA reads as TGTGCCAGCAGCCGGGACAGCTCCTACGAGCAGTACTTC.

The chain carries TRBV28 and TRBJ1-2; possible D gene TRBD1, 5 bases. The V end was cut by 4 bases, the J end by 8 bases, with 23 bases between. Germline V gene lookup returns CDR1 MDHEN and CDR2 SYDVKM. There are 16 residues in the CDR3. CDR3 protein: CASSSVREPLKGGYTF. The CDR3 nucleotides read TGTGCCAGCAGTTCTGTTCGGGAACCCCTCAAGGGGGGCTACACCTTC.

This chain links TRBV19 with TRBJ2-7; 7 nucleotides line up with TRBD2. Losses at the gene ends were 4 bases for V and 0 bases for J; bases not matched to a gene: 6. The CDR3 is made up of 15 amino acids. The V gene's germline CDR1 is LNHDA and CDR2 SQIVND (reference sequence). The CDR3 nucleotides are TGTGCCAGTAGTAACCGGGACTACGCCTCCTACGAGCAGTACTTC. It is translated as CASSNRDYASYEQYF.

This chain links TRBV27 with TRBJ2-7; 9 positions match TRBD2. Germline CDR1 MNHEY, CDR2 SMNVEV (reference sequence). The length of the CDR3 is 14 residues. Losses at the gene ends were 6 bases for V and 5 bases for J; bases not matched to a gene: 8. As DNA, the CDR3 is TGTGCCAGCAGCGGGACTAGCAGGATCCACGAGCAGTACTTC. Translation gives CASSGTSRIHEQYF.

The genes are TRBV7-2 and TRBJ2-7; D possibly corresponds to TRBD2 (5 bases). In germline, CDR1 is SGHTA, CDR2 FQGNSA. CDR3 length: 14 residues. The V end was cut by 5 bases, the J end by 0 bases, with 11 bases between. CDR3 DNA sequence: TGTGCCAGCAGCCCGAGCGGAGTCTCCTACGAGCAGTACTTC. It translates to CASSPSGVSYEQYF.

J is TRBJ1-2 and V is TRBV7-9; no clear D. Between the trimmed V and J ends, which lost 0 bases and 4 bases, there was a span of 9 bases. Per the germline V gene, CDR1 is SEHNR and CDR2 is FQNEAQ (reference sequence). The CDR3 extends over 14 amino acids. The CDR3: CASSLAPSGYGYTF. The DNA for the CDR3 is TGTGCCAGCAGCTTAGCCCCAAGTGGCTATGGCTACACCTTC.

The chain combines TRBV28 with TRBJ2-2; D call uncertain. The CDR3 length is 12 residues. V lost 7 bases, J lost 6 bases, and 9 bases lay in between. Germline lookup yields CDR1 MDHEN and CDR2 SYDVKM. The CDR3 loop reads CASMPIAGELFF. The CDR3 coding sequence is TGTGCCAGCATGCCTATCGCCGGGGAGCTGTTTTTT.

This clone was seen a single time. This chain connects TRBV7-8 to TRBJ1-2; D remains unclear. V was cut by 4 bases and J by 4 bases, with 28 bases left in between. This CDR3 spans 19 amino acids. In germline, CDR1 is SGHVS, CDR2 FQNEAQ. The chain's CDR3 is CASSSIHREGAQISYGYTF. Written as DNA, the CDR3 is TGTGCCAGCAGCTCCATCCACCGGGAGGGTGCCCAGATCTCCTATGGCTACACCTTC.

This clone appeared a single time. This chain connects TRBV9 to TRBJ1-1; 9 bases align to TRBD1. This CDR3 has 18 amino acids. Looked up from germline, CDR1 is SGDLS and CDR2 is YYNGEE. With V trimmed by 0 bases and J by 1 base, 10 bases remained unmatched. The CDR3 bases are TGTGCCAGCAGCGTAGGCCCCGCACCGGGACAGGGGAACACTGAAGCTTTCTTT. Amino acids: CASSVGPAPGQGNTEAFF.

This clone occurred a few times. The sample contains more than one DNA sequence encoding this CDR3. V gene TRBV19 combines with J gene TRBJ1-5, with unresolved D. The CDR3 covers 14 residues. Trimming took 3 bases from V and 4 from J, leaving 10 bases between them. Germline-derived CDR1 and CDR2 are LNHDA and SQIVND (reference sequence). The CDR3: CASSIGVGNQPQHF. The DNA for the CDR3 is TGTGCCAGTAGTATCGGGGTTGGGAATCAGCCCCAGCATTTT. The full variable domain, rest sourced from reference TRBV19 and TRBJ1-5, is DGGITQSPKYLFRKEGQNVTLSCEQNLNHDAMYWYRQDPGQGLRLIYYSQIVNDFQKGDIAEGYSVSREKKESFPLTVTSAQKNPTAFYLCASSIGVGNQPQHFGDGTRLSIL.

V and J are TRBV6-5 and TRBJ2-6; D may be TRBD1 (6 bases). CDR3 length: 15 amino acids. Germline assignment: CDR1 MNHEY and CDR2 SVGAGI. The V end lost 2 bases, the J end lost 4 bases, and 9 bases lay between the germline ends. The CDR3 region is CASSYGGPGANVLTF. DNA of the CDR3: TGTGCCAGCAGTTACGGGGGCCCCGGGGCCAACGTCCTGACTTTC.

This chain connects TRBV27 to TRBJ2-3; 9 nucleotides agree with TRBD2. The ends lost 6 bases at V and 1 base at J; junction bases unmatched: 20. Per the germline V gene, CDR1 is MNHEY and CDR2 is SMNVEV (reference sequence). The CDR3 covers 20 residues. The DNA of the CDR3 is TGTGCCAGCAGCCCCCCCCCGGGACTAGCAATGGGGAGGGGCACAGATACGCAGTATTTT. Translated: CASSPPPGLAMGRGTDTQYF.

V usage is TRBV7-8 and J usage is TRBJ2-7, with TRBD1 matching 7 bases. V dropped 7 bases and J dropped 0; count of bases not matched to a gene: 12. Germline assignment: CDR1 SGHVS and CDR2 FQNEAQ. The length of the CDR3 is 16 residues. DNA of the CDR3: TGTGCCAGCATTAAAAGGCCTGGGACAGTCTCCTACGAGCAGTACTTC. It specifies CASIKRPGTVSYEQYF. Looking up the rest from reference TRBV7-8 and TRBJ2-7 gives the full variable domain: GAGVSQSPRYKVAKRGQDVALRCDPISGHVSLFWYQQALGQGPEFLTYFQNEAQLDKSGLPSDRFFAERPEGSVSTLKIQRTQQEDSAVYLCASIKRPGTVSYEQYFGPGTRLTVT.

This clone was counted a single time. V usage is TRBV27 and J usage is TRBJ1-5; 11 nucleotides match TRBD1. Germline-derived CDR1 and CDR2 are MNHEY and SMNVEV (reference sequence). V shed 5 bases, J shed 1 base, and the junction held 4 bases outside the gene matches. The CDR3 contains 16 residues. Written as DNA, the CDR3 is TGTGCCAGCAGTGTTGGGACAGGGGGGAGCAATCAGCCCCAGCATTTT. Translating it yields CASSVGTGGSNQPQHF.

The gene calls are TRBV6-5 and TRBJ2-5; 7 nucleotides align to TRBD1. The J segment lost 5 bases and the V segment lost 7 bases, leaving 10 bases of the junction unmatched. Germline CDR1 and CDR2: MNHEY and SVGAGI. The CDR3 spans 14 residues. The CDR3 is CASTRGGMGETQYF. The CDR3 coding sequence is TGTGCCAGCACTCGAGGGGGCATGGGTGAGACCCAGTACTTC.

This sequence joins TRBV9 and TRBJ2-7, with a tentative D call TRBD1 (6 bases). Germline values: CDR1 SGDLS, CDR2 YYNGEE. Trimming shortened V by 0 bases and J by 2 bases, and 18 bases separated the two germline ends. The CDR3 runs to 17 residues. This CDR3 reads CASSVVPRTDHPYEQYF. CDR3 DNA: TGTGCCAGCAGCGTAGTGCCCCGGACAGACCACCCCTACGAGCAGTACTTC.

V is TRBV9 and J is TRBJ2-5; 11 bases are shared with TRBD2. V lost 4 bases, J lost 4 bases, and 6 bases stayed unmatched. Germline V CDR1 and CDR2: SGDLS, YYNGEE. This CDR3 region has 15 residues. The CDR3: CASSPTSGTGETQYF. In DNA, the CDR3 is TGTGCCAGCAGCCCGACTAGCGGGACGGGAGAGACCCAGTACTTC.

The chain has TRBV4-1 and TRBJ1-2, with TRBD1 matching over 9 bases. Germline V gene sequence: CDR1 MGHRA, CDR2 YSYEKL. The CDR3 covers 17 residues. Losses at the gene ends were 2 bases for V and 7 bases for J; bases not matched to a gene: 14. The CDR3 protein is CASSQYTGGPRHGGYTF. In DNA form, the CDR3 reads TGCGCCAGCAGCCAATATACAGGGGGCCCTCGCCACGGTGGCTACACCTTC.

The V call is TRBV7-9, the J call TRBJ2-2, with D maybe TRBD1 (6 bases). CDR3 length: 17 amino acids. Trimming removed 1 base at V and 10 bases at J, with 22 bases between. In germline, CDR1 is SEHNR, CDR2 FQNEAQ (reference sequence). The CDR3 DNA reads TGTGCCAGCAGCTTAGGGACGGGACAATGGAACTCCGAGGAGCTGTTTTTT. Translation: CASSLGTGQWNSEELFF. Using reference TRBV7-9 and TRBJ2-2 for the parts outside the CDR3, the full variable domain is DTGVSQNPRHKITKRGQNVTFRCDPISEHNRLYWYRQTLGQGPEFLTYFQNEAQLEKSRLLSDRFSAERPKGSFSTLEIQRTEQGDSAMYLCASSLGTGQWNSEELFFGEGSRLTVL.

The chain employs TRBV10-1 and TRBJ1-2; D might be TRBD1 (5 bases). This CDR3 region has 13 residues. V was shortened by 8 bases and J by 7 bases, with 17 bases between the two germline ends. Germline CDR1 WNHNN, CDR2 SYGVQD (reference sequence). The chain's CDR3 is CASVPPPGGGYTF. The CDR3 bases are TGCGCCAGCGTTCCCCCCCCCGGGGGTGGCTACACCTTC.

This clone is a singleton in its sample. The genes are TRBV19 and TRBJ2-7; possibly TRBD2 for D (5 bases). V was clipped by 5 bases and J by 4 bases, with 15 bases between them. The CDR3 sequence is 14 residues long. Germline V gives CDR1 LNHDA, CDR2 SQIVND (reference sequence). CDR3 loop: CASSSAGLQYEQYF. DNA for the CDR3: TGTGCCAGTAGTTCCGCAGGACTCCAATACGAGCAGTACTTC. The full variable domain, with the rest looked up from reference TRBV19 and TRBJ2-7, is DGGITQSPKYLFRKEGQNVTLSCEQNLNHDAMYWYRQDPGQGLRLIYYSQIVNDFQKGDIAEGYSVSREKKESFPLTVTSAQKNPTAFYLCASSSAGLQYEQYFGPGTRLTVT.